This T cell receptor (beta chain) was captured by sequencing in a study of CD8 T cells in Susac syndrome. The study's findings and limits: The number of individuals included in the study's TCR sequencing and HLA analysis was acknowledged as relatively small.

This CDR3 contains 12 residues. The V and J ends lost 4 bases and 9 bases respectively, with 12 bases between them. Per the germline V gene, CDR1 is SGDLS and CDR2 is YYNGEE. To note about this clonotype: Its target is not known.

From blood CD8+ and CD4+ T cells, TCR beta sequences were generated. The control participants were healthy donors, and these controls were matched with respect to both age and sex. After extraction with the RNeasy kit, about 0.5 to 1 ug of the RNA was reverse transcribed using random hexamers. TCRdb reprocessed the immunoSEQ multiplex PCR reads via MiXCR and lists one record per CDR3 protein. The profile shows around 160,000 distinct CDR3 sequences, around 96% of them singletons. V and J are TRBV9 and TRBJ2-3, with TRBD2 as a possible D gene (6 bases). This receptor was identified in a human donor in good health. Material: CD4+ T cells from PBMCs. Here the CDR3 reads CASSPEAGTQYF. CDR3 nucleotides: TGTGCCAGCAGCCCCGAGGCGGGGACGCAGTATTTT.